This T cell receptor beta chain appears in the sequencing data of a study of T cells in Graves' hyperthyroidism and ophthalmopathy. The CDR3 is 15 residues long. From germline, CDR1 is SNHLY and CDR2 FYNNEI. V lost 6 bases and J lost 0; bases outside the gene matches: 5. Using RNA transcripts as the source, TCR beta CDR3 regions were amplified. The HTBI set primed first-round TCR CDR3 RT-PCR. TCRdb reprocessed the multiplex PCR reads with MiXCR, giving one entry per CDR3 protein. The table shows roughly 500,000 distinct CDR3 sequences, with 46% occurring only once. This sequence originates from an adult woman with Graves' disease, either hyperthyroidism or ophthalmopathy (not recorded which). Material for sequencing was peripheral blood or thyroid tissue (not recorded which). This chain connects TRBV2 to TRBJ1-1; TRBD1 matches 9 bases. The CDR3 coding sequence is TGTGCCAGCAGGGCTTGGACAGGGGTGAACACTGAAGCTTTCTTT. The encoded protein is CASRAWTGVNTEAFF.